This entry concerns a single TCR beta chain. CDR1 and CDR2 from the germline V gene are LGHNA and YNFKEQ. Trimming took off 0 bases at V and 5 bases at J, with 13 bases between the two ends. CDR3 length equals 16 residues. The repertoire was sequenced with immunoSEQ multiplex PCR; TCRdb's copy has only in-frame clones and lacks some. The table has roughly 170,000 clones, around 74% seen once. The entry originates in a study of blood T cell repertoires in COVID-19. Study-wide background: PBMCs, B-cell-depleted T cells, or T cells were the source of the cDNA or gDNA that made up the material.

This chain connects TRBV4-2 to TRBJ2-2; no reliable D call. The receptor's source is a woman over 75 with acute or convalescent COVID-19. Specimen: peripheral blood. For the CDR3, the DNA is TGTGCCAGCAGCCAAGATAAGGAGTTGCGTACCGGGGAGCTGTTTTTT. Its translation is CASSQDKELRTGELFF.